The 21 T cell receptor beta chains below all came from one sample that was sequenced in a study of blood T cell repertoires in COVID-19. The data were produced by immunoSEQ multiplex PCR, yet TCRdb's version contains in-frame clones alone and is incomplete. The sample carries under 400,000 clones, approximately 90% recorded once. The specimen sequenced was peripheral blood. The receptors stem from a woman aged 25 to 39 with COVID-19, enrolled during active disease.

The chain uses TRBV18 and TRBJ2-5; 7 nucleotides agree with TRBD2. Per germline, CDR1 KGHSH and CDR2 LQKENI. V dropped 3 bases and J dropped 4; count of bases not matched to a gene: 11. CDR3 length: 16 amino acids. CDR3 sequence reads: CASSPGLVISGETQYF. CDR3 DNA: TGTGCCAGCTCACCCGGACTAGTCATTAGCGGAGAGACCCAGTACTTC.

The CDR3 loop is CASRQGISNTGELFF. CDR3 DNA sequence: TGTGCCAGCAGACAGGGGATATCGAACACCGGGGAGCTGTTTTTT. The J gene is TRBJ2-2, the V gene TRBV9; 7 bases match TRBD1. The CDR3 extends over 15 amino acids. With V trimmed by 5 bases and J by 0 bases, 4 bases remained unmatched. CDR1 is SGDLS, CDR2 YYNGEE, per germline.

The V call is TRBV5-1, the J call TRBJ1-4, with D unresolved. Deletions cut 0 bases from V and 5 bases from J, with 8 bases between. Germline CDR1 SGHRS, CDR2 YFSETQ. The CDR3 is made up of 14 amino acids. The CDR3 DNA follows: TGCGCCAGCAGCTTGGAACACCCCAATGAAAAACTGTTTTTT. It encodes CASSLEHPNEKLFF.

The chain carries TRBV7-9 and TRBJ1-1; 7 nucleotides align to TRBD1. Per germline, CDR1 SEHNR and CDR2 FQNEAQ (reference sequence). V was pared by 3 bases and J by 3 bases, with 1 base of the junction left unmatched. The CDR3 contains 13 residues. The CDR3 DNA sequence: TGTGCCAGCAGCTTTCAGGGGGACACTGAAGCTTTCTTT. As protein: CASSFQGDTEAFF.

This chain connects TRBV7-9 to TRBJ2-2; D uncertain. Germline loops: CDR1 SEHNR, CDR2 FQNEAQ (reference sequence). V lost 5 bases and J lost 3, with 13 bases in between. The CDR3 spans 15 residues. The CDR3, as DNA: TGTGCCAGCAGCCAGCGACCGCCCCACACCGGGGAGCTGTTTTTT. It codes for CASSQRPPHTGELFF.

V is TRBV10-3 and J is TRBJ1-1; D remains ambiguous. There are 13 residues in the CDR3. The V gene lost 4 bases and the J gene lost 2 bases, with 8 bases spanning the gap. From germline, CDR1 is ENHRY and CDR2 SYGVKD. The CDR3 DNA reads as TGTGCCATCAGTGTACAAGATAACACTGAAGCTTTCTTT. It encodes CAISVQDNTEAFF.

V gene TRBV7-2 combines with J gene TRBJ2-5, with TRBD1 as a possible D gene (5 bases). This CDR3 is built from 16 residues. Germline V gene data show CDR1 as SGHTA and CDR2 as FQGNSA. V dropped 3 bases and J dropped 1 base, with 15 bases sitting between them. The CDR3 DNA sequence: TGTGCCAGCAGCTTCCAGGGTATAAGGGGCCAAGAGACCCAGTACTTC. Residues: CASSFQGIRGQETQYF. Full variable domain (rest looked up from reference TRBV7-2 and TRBJ2-5): GAGVSQSPSNKVTEKGKDVELRCDPISGHTALYWYRQSLGQGLEFLIYFQGNSAPDKSGLPSDRFSAERTGGSVSTLTIQRTQQEDSAVYLCASSFQGIRGQETQYFGPGTRLLVL.

This CDR3 is CASSLGLSNQPQHF. The CDR3, as DNA: TGTGCCAGCAGCCTAGGACTTTCGAATCAGCCCCAGCATTTT. The V gene is TRBV7-2, the J gene TRBJ1-5; D uncertain. V lost 5 bases and J lost 4, with 12 bases in between. There are 14 residues in the CDR3. Looked up from germline, CDR1 is SGHTA and CDR2 is FQGNSA.

This sequence joins TRBV5-6 and TRBJ2-7; 10 bases map to TRBD2. This CDR3 spans 14 amino acids. Looked up from germline, CDR1 is SGHDT and CDR2 is YYEEEE. V dropped 3 bases and J dropped 3; count of bases not matched to a gene: 3. As DNA, the CDR3 is TGTGCCAGCAGCTCTTTAGCGGGGGGCTACGAGCAGTACTTC. Protein sequence: CASSSLAGGYEQYF.

The chain carries TRBV28 and TRBJ2-2, with D possibly TRBD2 on 7 matching bases. Trimming removed 8 bases from V and 6 bases from J, with 16 bases in between. This CDR3 is built from 14 residues. Germline CDR1 reads MDHEN; CDR2 reads SYDVKM. This chain's CDR3 is CASLATGGSGELFF. The CDR3 DNA reads as TGTGCCAGCCTCGCCACGGGGGGCTCCGGGGAGCTGTTTTTT.

The V and J genes are TRBV5-1 and TRBJ2-3; 13 bases match TRBD2. Germline V CDR1 and CDR2: SGHRS, YFSETQ. This CDR3 region has 17 residues. Unmatched junction bases numbered 10, after V lost 3 bases and J lost 6 bases. Here the CDR3 reads CASSWAQTSGGVDTQYF. The CDR3 region has the DNA TGCGCCAGCAGCTGGGCACAAACTAGCGGGGGGGTCGATACGCAGTATTTT.

The table lists this clone with a count of one. The V gene is TRBV24-1, the J gene TRBJ2-3; maybe TRBD2 (6 bases). The CDR3 is 14 amino acids. The germline V gene has CDR1 KGHDR and CDR2 SFDVKD. V lost 4 bases, J lost 9 bases, and 16 bases lay in between. CDR3 loop: CATSEASLGGTQYF. The CDR3 coding sequence is TGTGCCACCAGTGAGGCTAGCTTGGGGGGAACGCAGTATTTT.

The chain carries TRBV7-9 and TRBJ2-5, with 9 bases that match TRBD1. Germline values: CDR1 SEHNR, CDR2 FQNEAQ (reference sequence). CDR3 length: 15 amino acids. V was pared by 5 bases and J by 5 bases, with 9 bases of the junction left unmatched. CDR3 sequence: CASSTGQGLVETQYF. CDR3 DNA sequence: TGTGCCAGCAGCACGGGACAGGGATTGGTGGAGACCCAGTACTTC.

The chain is built from TRBV4-1 and TRBJ2-7; the D gene is possibly TRBD2 (5 bases). The CDR3 extends over 13 amino acids. Per germline, CDR1 MGHRA and CDR2 YSYEKL. With 6 bases removed from V and 3 bases from J, the gap between germline ends came to 12 bases. The CDR3 coding sequence is TGCGCCAGCAGTCCCGGGATTCTCTACGAGCAGTACTTC. It translates to CASSPGILYEQYF.

The V gene is TRBV7-9, the J gene TRBJ1-2; no definite D call. The V and J ends lost 6 bases and 5 bases respectively, with 7 bases between them. The CDR3 is 11 residues long. Germline lookup yields CDR1 SEHNR and CDR2 FQNEAQ (reference sequence). CDR3 coding DNA: TGTGCCAGCAGACGAGAATATGGCTACACCTTC. As protein: CASRREYGYTF.

This clone has just a few counts. The rearrangement uses TRBV9 and TRBJ1-6; D perhaps matches TRBD1 (5 bases). The CDR3 runs to 15 residues. Looked up from germline, CDR1 is SGDLS and CDR2 is YYNGEE. The V gene lost 0 bases and the J gene lost 9 bases, with 13 bases spanning the gap. This CDR3 reads CASSVEEGRSSPLHF. CDR3 bases: TGTGCCAGCAGCGTAGAGGAGGGGAGGAGTTCACCCCTCCACTTT.

This clone turned up a few times. The J gene is TRBJ1-2, the V gene TRBV18; 10 bases map to TRBD1. The germline V gene encodes CDR1 KGHSH and CDR2 LQKENI. This CDR3 is 14 amino acids long. After removal of 3 bases from V and 6 bases from J, the junction contained 4 bases not matched to a gene. The CDR3: CASSPTGTGDGYTF. The CDR3 DNA sequence: TGTGCCAGCTCACCTACGGGGACAGGGGATGGCTACACCTTC. Filled out from reference TRBV18 and TRBJ1-2, the complete variable domain reads NAGVMQNPRHLVRRRGQEARLRCSPMKGHSHVYWYRQLPEEGLKFMVYLQKENIIDESGMPKERFSAEFPKEGPSILRIQQVVRGDSAAYFCASSPTGTGDGYTFGSGTRLTVV.

This chain uses TRBV6-2 or TRBV6-3 with TRBJ2-3; 10 bases are a match to TRBD2. The ends lost 5 bases at V and 6 bases at J; junction bases unmatched: 14. Germline V gives CDR1 MNHEY, CDR2 SVGEGT. The CDR3 contains 17 residues. CDR3 in amino acids: CASSAPLLAGEEDTQYF. The CDR3 DNA sequence: TGTGCCAGCAGTGCCCCCCTTCTAGCGGGGGAAGAGGATACGCAGTATTTT.

The chain couples TRBV9 to TRBJ1-5; 9 bases line up with TRBD1. CDR1 is SGDLS and CDR2 is YYNGEE in the germline V gene. V shed 4 bases and J 4 bases; nucleotides not matched to a gene: 3. The CDR3 is 14 amino acids. Here the CDR3 reads CASSLGQGNQPQHF. CDR3 nucleotides: TGTGCCAGCAGCCTCGGACAGGGGAATCAGCCCCAGCATTTT.

V and J are TRBV9 and TRBJ1-1; TRBD1 matches at 7 bases. Per germline, CDR1 SGDLS and CDR2 YYNGEE. J gave up 7 bases and V 4 bases, and 13 bases lay outside the gene matches. The CDR3 has 15 amino acids. CDR3 nucleotide sequence: TGTGCCAGCAGCCCTCGGAGACAGGGTGGGGATGAAGCTTTCTTT. This sequence encodes CASSPRRQGGDEAFF.

CDR3 sequence: CASSLGAGPQETQYF. For the CDR3, the DNA is TGTGCCAGCAGCTTGGGTGCAGGTCCCCAAGAGACCCAGTACTTC. The chain couples TRBV7-9 to TRBJ2-5, with D unclear. The germline CDR1 and CDR2 sequences are SEHNR and FQNEAQ (reference sequence). The CDR3 length is 15 residues. Deletions cut 3 bases from V and 1 base from J, with 12 bases between. The full variable domain, rest sourced from reference TRBV7-9 and TRBJ2-5, is DTGVSQNPRHKITKRGQNVTFRCDPISEHNRLYWYRQTLGQGPEFLTYFQNEAQLEKSRLLSDRFSAERPKGSFSTLEIQRTEQGDSAMYLCASSLGAGPQETQYFGPGTRLLVL.